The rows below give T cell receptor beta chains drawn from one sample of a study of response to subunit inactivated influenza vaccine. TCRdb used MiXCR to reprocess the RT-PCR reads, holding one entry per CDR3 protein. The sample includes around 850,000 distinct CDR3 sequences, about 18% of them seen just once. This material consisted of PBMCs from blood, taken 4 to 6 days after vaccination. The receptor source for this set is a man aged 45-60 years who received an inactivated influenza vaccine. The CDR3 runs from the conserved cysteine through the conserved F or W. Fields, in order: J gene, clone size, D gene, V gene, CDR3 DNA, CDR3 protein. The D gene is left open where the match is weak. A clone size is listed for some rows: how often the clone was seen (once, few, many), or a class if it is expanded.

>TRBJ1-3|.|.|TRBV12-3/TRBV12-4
TGTGCCAGCAGTTTTCTCCCGGAGGAATCTGGAAACACCATATATTTT
CASSFLPEESGNTIYF
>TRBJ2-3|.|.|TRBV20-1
TGCAGTGCTAGATTCGGAGGCACAGATACGCAGTATTTT
CSARFGGTDTQYF
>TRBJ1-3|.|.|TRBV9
TGTGCCAGCAGCGTAGAACTGGGCACCATATATTTT
CASSVELGTIYF
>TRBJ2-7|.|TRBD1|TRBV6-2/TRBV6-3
TGTGCCAGCAGTTGGCCGGGACAGGGATCTGACGAGCAGTACTTC
CASSWPGQGSDEQYF
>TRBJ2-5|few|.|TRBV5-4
TGTGCCAGCAGCTTGGAAACTGGAGAGACCCAGTACTTC
CASSLETGETQYF
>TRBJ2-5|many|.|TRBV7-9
TGTGCCAGCAGTCGTAGCGACCAAGAGACCCAGTACTTC
CASSRSDQETQYF
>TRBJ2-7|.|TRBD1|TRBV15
TGTGCCACCAGCACCAGGACAGGGGGCTCCTACGAGCAGTACTTC
CATSTRTGGSYEQYF
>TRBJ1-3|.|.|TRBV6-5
TGTGCCAGCAGTTACTTAACAGTGATCTCTGGAAACACCATATATTTT
CASSYLTVISGNTIYF
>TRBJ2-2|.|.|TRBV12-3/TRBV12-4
TGTGCCAGCAGGTCCACAGGGTTGAACACCGGGGAGCTGTTTTTT
CASRSTGLNTGELFF
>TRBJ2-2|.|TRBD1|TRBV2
TGTGCCAGCAGCGCCGGGACAGGGCTCACCGGGGAGCTGTTTTTT
CASSAGTGLTGELFF
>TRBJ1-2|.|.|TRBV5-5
TGTGCCAGCAGCCCCTTGGGTGACTATGGCTACACCTTC
CASSPLGDYGYTF
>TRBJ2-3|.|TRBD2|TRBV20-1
TGCAGTGCCAGCGGGACTTTCTCATTCTCAGATACGCAGTATTTT
CSASGTFSFSDTQYF
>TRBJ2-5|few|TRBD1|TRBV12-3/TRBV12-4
TGTGCCAGCAGTCTCGGGGACAGCCACAAAGGGGAGACCCAGTACTTC
CASSLGDSHKGETQYF
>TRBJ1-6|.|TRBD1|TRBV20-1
TGCAGTGCTAACAGGGGGCGCGATTCACCCCTCCACTTT
CSANRGRDSPLHF
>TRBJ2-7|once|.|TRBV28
TGTGCCAGCAGACTAGTTGCCCGATCCTACGAGCAGTACTTC
CASRLVARSYEQYF
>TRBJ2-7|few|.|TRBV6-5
TGTGCCAGCGGATACCGAGAGGGCTACGAGCAGTACTTC
CASGYREGYEQYF
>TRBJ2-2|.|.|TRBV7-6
TGTGCCAGCAGCTACACAGATAACACCGGGGAGCTGTTTTTT
CASSYTDNTGELFF
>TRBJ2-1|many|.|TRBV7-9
TGTGCCAGCAGCTCCAGGGACTCTGCTCAGGGCTATGAGCAGTTCTTC
CASSSRDSAQGYEQFF
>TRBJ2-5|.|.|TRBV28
TGTGCCAGCAAGCCGGACACCCACCAAGAGACCCAGTACTTC
CASKPDTHQETQYF
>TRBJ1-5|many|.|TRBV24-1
TGTGCCACCGAGCCCAGGGGTGGGAGCAATCAGCCCCAGCATTTT
CATEPRGGSNQPQHF
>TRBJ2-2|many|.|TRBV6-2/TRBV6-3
TGTGCCAGCATTGACCGAACAGGGAGCGGCACCGGGGAGCTGTTTTTT
CASIDRTGSGTGELFF
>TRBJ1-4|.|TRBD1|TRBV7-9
TGTGCCAGCAGCCTCCTGGGACAGGGGGATGAAAAACTGTTTTTT
CASSLLGQGDEKLFF
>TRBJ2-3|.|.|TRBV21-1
TGTGCCAGCAGTGAGGGGGAGGAGAGCACAGATACGCAGTATTTT
CASSEGEESTDTQYF
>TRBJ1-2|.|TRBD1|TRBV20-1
TGCAGTGCTAGAGATGTGGACAGGGGCTGGGGCTACACCTTC
CSARDVDRGWGYTF
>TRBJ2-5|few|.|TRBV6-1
TGTGCCAGTTCCCTAGTCGGGTGGGAGACCCAGTACTTC
CASSLVGWETQYF
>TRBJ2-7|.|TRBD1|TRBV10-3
TGTGCCATCAGTCCTACAGGGGAATACGAGCAGTACTTC
CAISPTGEYEQYF
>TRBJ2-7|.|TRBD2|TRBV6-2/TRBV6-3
TGTGCCAGCAAGGTTCCGGGGGGAAGCTCCTACGAGCAGTACTTC
CASKVPGGSSYEQYF
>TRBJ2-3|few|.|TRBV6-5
TGTGCCAGCAGTCGAAGTGGTACGCAGTATTTT
CASSRSGTQYF
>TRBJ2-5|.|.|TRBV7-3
TGTGCCAGCAGCCTAAAACCGGGAGCGGCGTATGAGACCCAGTACTTC
CASSLKPGAAYETQYF
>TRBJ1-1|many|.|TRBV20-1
TGCAGTGCCCCGGACACATTTGAAGCTTTCTTT
CSAPDTFEAFF
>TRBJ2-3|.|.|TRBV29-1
TGCAGCGTTACCGTGGGGGCGACCACAGATACGCAGTATTTT
CSVTVGATTDTQYF
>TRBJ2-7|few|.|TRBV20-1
TGCAGTGCCTACTACCGAGGGGGCGCGGGGGAGCAGTACTTC
CSAYYRGGAGEQYF
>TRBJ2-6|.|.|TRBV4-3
TGCGCCAGCAGCCAAGAAATTACTGGGGCCAACGTCCTGACTTTC
CASSQEITGANVLTF
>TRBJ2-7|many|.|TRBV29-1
TGCAGCGTTCCTTGGGGGAACAGGTTGTACTTC
CSVPWGNRLYF
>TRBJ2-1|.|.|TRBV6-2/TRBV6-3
TGTGCCAGCAGCTCCCAAGGGCGGGGATACAATGAGCAGTTCTTC
CASSSQGRGYNEQFF